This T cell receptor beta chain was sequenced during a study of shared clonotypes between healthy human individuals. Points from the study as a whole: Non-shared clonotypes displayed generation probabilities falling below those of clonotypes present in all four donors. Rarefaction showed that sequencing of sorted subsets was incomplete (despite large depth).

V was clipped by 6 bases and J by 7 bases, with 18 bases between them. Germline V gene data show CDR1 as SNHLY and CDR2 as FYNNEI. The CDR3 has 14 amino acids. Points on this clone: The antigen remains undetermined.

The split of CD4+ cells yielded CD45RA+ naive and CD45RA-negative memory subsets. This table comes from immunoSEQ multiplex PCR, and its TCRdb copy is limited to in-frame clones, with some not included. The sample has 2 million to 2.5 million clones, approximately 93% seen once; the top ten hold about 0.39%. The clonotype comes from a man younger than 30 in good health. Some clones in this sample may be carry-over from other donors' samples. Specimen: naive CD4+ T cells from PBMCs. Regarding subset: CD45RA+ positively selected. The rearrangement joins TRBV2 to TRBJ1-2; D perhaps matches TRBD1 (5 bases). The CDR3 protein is CASSGDGSSGGYTF. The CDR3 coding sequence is TGTGCCAGCAGCGGGGACGGGTCGAGCGGTGGCTACACCTTC.